Listed below are T cell receptor beta chains from one sample, sequenced in a study of Graves' ophthalmopathy and Graves' hyperthyroidism. TCRdb itself ran the multiplex PCR reads through MiXCR, one entry per CDR3 protein. Of hundreds of thousands of distinct CDR3 sequences listed, about a fifth are singletons. Source material: peripheral blood. These receptors were taken from a woman aged 18-29 years with stable Graves' hyperthyroidism. Some clones in this sample may be carry-over from other donors' samples. The CDR3 runs from the conserved cysteine through the conserved F or W. The D gene is left open where the match is weak. The listing skips clone size in some rows; elsewhere it reads once, few, many or a size class.

clone_size	v_call	d_call	j_call	cdr3_nt	cdr3_aa
many	TRBV7-8	.	TRBJ1-1	TGTGCCAGCAGCTTAGAGGGAGGGGTTGAAGCTTTCTTT	CASSLEGGVEAFF
few	TRBV5-1	.	TRBJ1-1	TGCGCCAGCAGCTTGAAAGAGGGCACTGAAGCTTTCTTT	CASSLKEGTEAFF
many	TRBV2	.	TRBJ2-5	TGTGCCAGCAAAGTTGGGACGGCCATGGAGACCCAGTACTTC	CASKVGTAMETQYF
.	TRBV10-3	.	TRBJ1-2	TGTGCCATCAGATCAGGGATTAACTATGGCTACACCTTC	CAIRSGINYGYTF
.	TRBV6-1	.	TRBJ2-4	TGTGCCAGCAGTGAAGCGCTTAGGGGAAACTACCCGTACTTC	CASSEALRGNYPYF
.	TRBV7-6	.	TRBJ1-2	TGTGCCAGCACCAGCTTAGTAGGTGTCAGCGGCGCTAACTATGGCTACACCTTC	CASTSLVGVSGANYGYTF
.	TRBV30	.	TRBJ2-3	TGTGCCTGGAGTGGCGCAGATACGCAGTATTTT	CAWSGADTQYF
once	TRBV6-5	.	TRBJ1-2	TGTGCCAGCAGTTACGACTCTTGGAAAGGGCTATATGGCTACACCTTC	CASSYDSWKGLYGYTF
.	TRBV19	.	TRBJ2-7	TGTGCCAGTAGTATCGCCATGAGGGCCTACGAGCAGTACTTC	CASSIAMRAYEQYF
.	TRBV12-3/TRBV12-4	.	TRBJ1-2	TGTGCCAGCAGTACGGACCCCTCCGGCTACACCTTC	CASSTDPSGYTF
many	TRBV11-2	.	TRBJ2-7	TGTGCCAGCAGCTTAGGGGTTACAGCGGCCCGTGACGAGCAGTACTTC	CASSLGVTAARDEQYF